The present TCR beta chain was sequenced within a study of blood T cell repertoires in COVID-19. Across the study: COVID-19 samples from acute and convalescent phases originated in the United States, Italy and Spain.

Sequenced by immunoSEQ multiplex PCR; TCRdb stores in-frame clones only, minus some. This table holds roughly 200,000 clones, around 90% found once. The V gene end was trimmed by 0 bases and the J gene end by 1 base; junction bases not matched to a gene: 7. The CDR3 length is 16 residues. Germline V gene sequence: CDR1 GTSNPN, CDR2 SVGIG (reference sequence). This chain uses TRBV30 with TRBJ2-7, with TRBD1 identical over 9 bases. The sequenced sample consisted of peripheral blood. This receptor was identified in a young woman who had recovered from COVID-19. DNA for the CDR3: TGTGCCTGGAGTGTAAAGTTCGGACAGGGGTCCTACGAGCAGTACTTC. Protein sequence: CAWSVKFGQGSYEQYF.